Following are 21 T cell receptor beta chains from one sample sequenced in a study of beta chain features in type 1 diabetes. Regarding the study as a whole: Type 1 diabetes patients had TCRB CDR3s that were shorter (moderately but significantly so) in all four CD4+ subsets.

Antigen specificity for these receptors is unknown. The isolated RNA, all of it, was reverse transcribed, so expressed TCRB transcripts were what got sequenced. The data were produced by immunoSEQ multiplex PCR, yet TCRdb's version contains in-frame clones alone and is incomplete. Among about 280,000 clones listed, about 15% were seen once. The sample comprised naive CD4+ T cells from blood. Receptors were obtained from a man aged 18 to 30 with type 1 diabetes.

This clone was recorded once. This chain connects TRBV5-1 to TRBJ2-7, with TRBD1 matching over 7 bases. The CDR3 sequence is 16 residues long. CDR1 and CDR2 (germline): SGHRS, YFSETQ. Losses at the gene ends were 5 bases for V and 1 base for J; bases not matched to a gene: 12. CDR3 DNA: TGCGCCAGCAGACACAACTTCCGGGACAGTTCCTACGAGCAGTACTTC. Amino acids: CASRHNFRDSSYEQYF.

This clone has a handful of counts. The DNA of the CDR3 is TGCGCCAGCAGTGAACAGAAAGCAGATACGCAGTATTTT. Residues: CASSEQKADTQYF. The rearrangement uses TRBV10-2 and TRBJ2-3; no clear D gene. The CDR3 length is 13 residues. V lost 3 bases, J lost 4 bases, and 8 bases lay in between. Looked up from germline, CDR1 is WSHSY and CDR2 is SAAADI.

The V and J genes are TRBV5-4 and TRBJ2-3; D gene unclear. This CDR3 region has 15 residues. Germline values: CDR1 SGHNT, CDR2 YYREEE (reference sequence). V was pared by 3 bases and J by 1 base, with 12 bases between. The chain's CDR3 is CASSSWSVGTDTQYF. For the CDR3, the DNA is TGTGCCAGCAGCTCCTGGTCGGTGGGCACAGATACGCAGTATTTT.

In its sample, this clone was seen a few times. The chain is built from TRBV27 and TRBJ2-2, with 9 positions matching TRBD1. The CDR3 is 15 residues long. The V segment lost 6 bases and the J segment 2 bases; nucleotides outside the gene matches: 4. Germline-derived CDR1 and CDR2 are MNHEY and SMNVEV (reference sequence). CDR3 nucleotides: TGTGCCAGCAGCCGACAGGGGGTTAACACCGGGGAGCTGTTTTTT. Translated: CASSRQGVNTGELFF.

The V gene is TRBV13, the J gene TRBJ1-3; D remains unclear. Trimming stripped 0 bases from V and 4 bases from J, with 10 bases between. From germline, CDR1 is PRHDT and CDR2 FYEKMQ (reference sequence). CDR3 length equals 15 residues. The chain's CDR3 is CASSLGLTSGNTIYF. The DNA of the CDR3 is TGTGCCAGCAGCTTAGGCCTAACGTCAGGAAACACCATATATTTT.

This clone was counted only a few times. This chain joins TRBV25-1 and TRBJ2-7; tentatively, D is TRBD2 (6 bases). From germline, CDR1 is MGHDK and CDR2 SYGVNS. The CDR3 has 14 amino acids. Between the trimmed V and J ends, which lost 1 base and 3 bases, there was a span of 10 bases. The CDR3 spells CASSELRGDYEQYF. The CDR3 nucleotides are TGTGCCAGCAGTGAATTACGCGGGGACTACGAGCAGTACTTC.

The chain is built from TRBV11-2 and TRBJ1-1; 9 positions match TRBD1. Germline V gene data show CDR1 as SGHAT and CDR2 as FQNNGV. V shed 5 bases and J 1 base; nucleotides not matched to a gene: 2. The CDR3 has 14 residues. CDR3: CASSAGQGNTEAFF. In DNA form, the CDR3 reads TGTGCCAGCAGCGCGGGACAGGGGAACACTGAAGCTTTCTTT.

The chain has TRBV5-1 and TRBJ1-1; 7 nucleotides match TRBD1. Germline CDR1 reads SGHRS; CDR2 reads YFSETQ. CDR3 length equals 13 residues. V dropped 5 bases and J dropped 5; count of bases not matched to a gene: 6. This CDR3 reads CASSTTGQTEAFF. The CDR3 region has the DNA TGCGCCAGCAGTACGACAGGGCAGACTGAAGCTTTCTTT.

In its sample, this clone was seen a few times. DNA of the CDR3: TGTGCCAGCAGCTTGTGGGACAGGGGTCGCGGTGAGCAGTTCTTC. Its translation: CASSLWDRGRGEQFF. The rearrangement joins TRBV5-6 to TRBJ2-1; 10 bases map to TRBD1. The V segment lost 1 base and the J segment 9 bases; nucleotides outside the gene matches: 7. Germline loops: CDR1 SGHDT, CDR2 YYEEEE. This CDR3 comprises 15 residues.

CDR3 bases: TGTGCCAGCAGGAGGGGGAATGGTGGAAACACCATATATTTT. As protein: CASRRGNGGNTIYF. This rearrangement joins TRBV6-5 to TRBJ1-3, with D possibly TRBD1 on 6 matching bases. The germline V gene encodes CDR1 MNHEY and CDR2 SVGAGI. Trimming stripped 6 bases from V and 3 bases from J, with 12 bases between. The CDR3 is made up of 14 amino acids.

The V call is TRBV2, the J call TRBJ1-5; 9 bases align to TRBD1. The V and J ends lost 3 bases and 6 bases, in that order; junction bases with no gene match: 9. This CDR3 has 16 amino acids. Germline CDR1 reads SNHLY; CDR2 reads FYNNEI. The DNA for the CDR3 is TGTGCCAGCAGTGAGAAGGGACAGGGTTTCGGTCAGCCCCAGCATTTT. This sequence encodes CASSEKGQGFGQPQHF.

The chain recombines TRBV6-5 with TRBJ2-1; 11 bases line up with TRBD1. The CDR3 totals 15 residues. The V gene end was trimmed by 5 bases and the J gene end by 6 bases; junction bases not matched to a gene: 6. The germline gives CDR1 MNHEY, CDR2 SVGAGI. The CDR3 spells CASSPGTGGSNEQFF. CDR3 nucleotides: TGTGCCAGCAGTCCCGGGACAGGGGGTTCCAATGAGCAGTTCTTC.

This chain links TRBV18 with TRBJ2-3, with a possible D match to TRBD2 (5 bases). The V end lost 2 bases, the J end lost 5 bases, and 8 bases lay between the germline ends. In germline, CDR1 is KGHSH, CDR2 LQKENI. This CDR3 is 13 amino acids long. DNA of the CDR3: TGTGCCAGCTCACCAGGGAGCGGAGATACGCAGTATTTT. Translated, it gives CASSPGSGDTQYF. Full variable domain (outside the CDR3, taken from reference TRBV18 and TRBJ2-3): NAGVMQNPRHLVRRRGQEARLRCSPMKGHSHVYWYRQLPEEGLKFMVYLQKENIIDESGMPKERFSAEFPKEGPSILRIQQVVRGDSAAYFCASSPGSGDTQYFGPGTRLTVL.

A few counts support this clone. The chain employs TRBV7-2 and TRBJ1-4; TRBD1 might be the D (6 bases). Germline V CDR1 and CDR2: SGHTA, FQGNSA. The CDR3 is made up of 14 amino acids. Trimming removed 5 bases from V and 4 bases from J, with 11 bases in between. CDR3 nucleotides: TGTGCCAGCAGCCCGGACAGCCTTAATGAAAAACTGTTTTTT. The encoded protein is CASSPDSLNEKLFF. The full variable domain, completed using reference TRBV7-2 and TRBJ1-4, is GAGVSQSPSNKVTEKGKDVELRCDPISGHTALYWYRQSLGQGLEFLIYFQGNSAPDKSGLPSDRFSAERTGGSVSTLTIQRTQQEDSAVYLCASSPDSLNEKLFFGSGTQLSVL.

V and J are TRBV9 and TRBJ2-5; TRBD2 matches 7 bases. The germline CDR1 and CDR2 sequences are SGDLS and YYNGEE. The length of the CDR3 is 14 residues. V lost 3 bases and J lost 5; bases outside the gene matches: 7. CDR3 amino acids: CASSAGTTGETQYF. The DNA of the CDR3 is TGTGCCAGCAGCGCCGGGACTACCGGGGAGACCCAGTACTTC.

The chain is built from TRBV28 and TRBJ1-5, with D possibly being TRBD1 (5 bases). Germline V lookup: CDR1 MDHEN, CDR2 SYDVKM. V was shortened by 6 bases and J by 4 bases, with 16 bases between the two germline ends. This CDR3 is 15 amino acids long. The CDR3 here is CASRPLDTRNQPQHF. CDR3 DNA: TGTGCCAGCAGGCCCCTGGACACGCGAAATCAGCCCCAGCATTTT.

Details on this clone: Additional DNA sequences in this sample encode the identical CDR3. The V call is TRBV2, the J call TRBJ1-1; D perhaps matches TRBD1 (5 bases). V dropped 3 bases and J dropped 4 bases, with 6 bases sitting between them. CDR3 length: 12 amino acids. Germline V CDR1 and CDR2: SNHLY, FYNNEI. In nucleotides, the CDR3 is TGTGCCAGCAGTGAGGGGGGCACTGAAGCTTTCTTT. It codes for CASSEGGTEAFF.

The rearrangement uses TRBV18 and TRBJ2-6; tentatively, D is TRBD1 (5 bases). This CDR3 is 16 amino acids long. Trimming pared 1 base from V and 4 bases from J, leaving 11 bases between. Germline-derived CDR1 and CDR2 are KGHSH and LQKENI. The chain's CDR3 is CASSPRGAEGANVLTF. The CDR3 nucleotides are TGTGCCAGCTCACCACGTGGGGCGGAAGGGGCCAACGTCCTGACTTTC.

The genes are TRBV10-3 and TRBJ2-2; maybe TRBD1 (5 bases). In germline, CDR1 is ENHRY, CDR2 SYGVKD. With 4 bases removed from V and 0 bases from J, the gap between germline ends came to 9 bases. The CDR3 has 15 residues. DNA for the CDR3: TGTGCCATCAGTGGAGACAGTACGAACACCGGGGAGCTGTTTTTT. Its protein is CAISGDSTNTGELFF.

In this sample, this clone turned up a few times. V usage is TRBV29-1 and J usage is TRBJ2-7; a possible D gene is TRBD1 (5 bases). The V end lost 3 bases, the J end lost 2 bases, and 11 bases lay between the germline ends. The length of the CDR3 is 13 residues. CDR1 is SQVTM and CDR2 is ANQGSEA in the germline V gene. For the CDR3, the DNA is TGCAGCGTTGAGGTCGACAGTCCCTACGAGCAGTACTTC. Translation gives CSVEVDSPYEQYF.

The gene calls are TRBV6-7 and TRBJ2-7; 9 nucleotides agree with TRBD2. TRBV6-7 is sorted into the ORF group, with uncertain function. Germline trimming cut 7 bases from V and 0 bases from J; bases unmatched to any gene: 7. CDR3 size: 15 residues. CDR3 sequence reads: CASIQAGGPSYEQYF. CDR3 DNA: TGTGCCAGCATCCAAGCGGGGGGACCCTCCTACGAGCAGTACTTC.